These 2 T cell receptor beta chains came from one sample sequenced in a study of blood T cell repertoires in COVID-19. Sequencing used immunoSEQ multiplex PCR; TCRdb keeps in-frame clones, though not all of them. The table has fewer than 250,000 clones, less than 90% seen once. Sequenced: peripheral blood. These receptors were obtained from a man between 65 and 85 years old with acute or convalescent COVID-19.

The V gene is TRBV11-2, the J gene TRBJ2-5; 10 bases line up with TRBD1. The germline V gene encodes CDR1 SGHAT and CDR2 FQNNGV. CDR3 size: 17 residues. V trimming: 3 bases; J trimming: 4 bases; junction bases outside the gene matches: 11. CDR3 nucleotides: TGTGCCAGCAGCTTTTGGGGGCGGACAGGGGGTCTAGAGACCCAGTACTTC. It specifies CASSFWGRTGGLETQYF.

The chain is built from TRBV6-5 and TRBJ2-1, with D perhaps matching TRBD2 (6 bases). CDR1 and CDR2 from the germline V gene are MNHEY and SVGAGI. The length of the CDR3 is 14 residues. With 7 bases removed from V and 9 bases from J, the gap between germline ends came to 19 bases. The DNA of the CDR3 is TGTGCCAGCAATGCTCCCGGGGGTTCGGGTGAGCAGTTCTTC. Protein sequence: CASNAPGGSGEQFF.